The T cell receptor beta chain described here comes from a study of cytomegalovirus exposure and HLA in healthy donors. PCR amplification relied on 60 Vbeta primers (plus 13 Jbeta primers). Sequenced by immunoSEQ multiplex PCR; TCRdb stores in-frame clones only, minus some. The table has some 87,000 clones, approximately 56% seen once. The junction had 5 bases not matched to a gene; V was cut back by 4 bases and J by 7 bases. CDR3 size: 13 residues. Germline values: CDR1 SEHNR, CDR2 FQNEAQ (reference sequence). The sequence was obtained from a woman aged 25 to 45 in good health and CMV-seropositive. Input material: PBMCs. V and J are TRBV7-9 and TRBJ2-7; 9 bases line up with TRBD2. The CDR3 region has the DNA TGTGCCAGCAGCTCCGGGACTAGCAGAGAGCAGTACTTC. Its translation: CASSSGTSREQYF.